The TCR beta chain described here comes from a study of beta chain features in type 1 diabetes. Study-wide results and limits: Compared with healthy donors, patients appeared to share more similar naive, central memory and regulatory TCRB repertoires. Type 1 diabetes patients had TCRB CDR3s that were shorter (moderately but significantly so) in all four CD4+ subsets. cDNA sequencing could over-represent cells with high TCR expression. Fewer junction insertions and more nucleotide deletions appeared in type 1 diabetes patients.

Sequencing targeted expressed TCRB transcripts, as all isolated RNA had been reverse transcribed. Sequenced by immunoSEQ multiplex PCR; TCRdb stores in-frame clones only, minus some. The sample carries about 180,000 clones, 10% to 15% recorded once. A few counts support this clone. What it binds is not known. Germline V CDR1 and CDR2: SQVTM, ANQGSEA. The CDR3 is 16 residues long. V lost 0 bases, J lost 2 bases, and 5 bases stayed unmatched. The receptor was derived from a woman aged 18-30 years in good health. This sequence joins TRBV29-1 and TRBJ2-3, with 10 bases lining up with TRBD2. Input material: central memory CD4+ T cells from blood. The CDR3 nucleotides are TGCAGCGTTGAAGATAGGCTAGCGGGAGTCACAGATACGCAGTATTTT. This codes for CSVEDRLAGVTDTQYF.